This T cell receptor beta chain comes out of a study of blood T cells in healthy people across ages. Germline CDR1 MNHEY, CDR2 SVGAGI. This CDR3 comprises 16 residues. V lost 2 bases to trimming and J lost 2 bases; unmatched junction nucleotides: 6. As to this clonotype: Its target is unknown.

With a J-beta primer mix and a sample-barcoded 5' primer, a second PCR ran 7 to 11 cycles. TCRdb redid the calling of the 5' RACE reads with MiXCR, one entry per CDR3 protein. Of around 1,000,000 distinct CDR3 sequences in the sample, around 25% are singletons; the top ten hold less than 0.75%. Donors each provided about 9.5 milliliters of peripheral blood. Study-wide findings and caveats: A roughly linear age-dependent decrease characterized TCR beta diversity per million T cells. Both higher diversity and more naive CD4+ cells marked long-lived donors when set against aged donors.

These data also formed part of another study, on T cells of mothers and their children.

The sample comprised blood. This TCR was sampled from a girl aged 2-15 years in good health. This chain links TRBV6-5 with TRBJ2-1, with 7 bases lining up with TRBD2. The CDR3 DNA is TGTGCCAGCAGTTACGATCAGGCGGGAGCCTACAATGAGCAGTTCTTC. Protein: CASSYDQAGAYNEQFF.